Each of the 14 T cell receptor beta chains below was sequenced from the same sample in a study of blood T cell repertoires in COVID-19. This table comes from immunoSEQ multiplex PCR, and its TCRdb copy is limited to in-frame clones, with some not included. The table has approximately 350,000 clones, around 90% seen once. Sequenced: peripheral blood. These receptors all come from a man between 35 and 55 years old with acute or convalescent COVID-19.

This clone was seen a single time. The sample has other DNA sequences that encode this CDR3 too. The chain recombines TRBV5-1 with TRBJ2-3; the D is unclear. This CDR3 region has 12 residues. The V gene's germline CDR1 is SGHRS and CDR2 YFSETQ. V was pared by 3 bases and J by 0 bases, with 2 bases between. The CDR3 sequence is CASSSSTDTQYF. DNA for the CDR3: TGCGCCAGCAGCTCGAGCACAGATACGCAGTATTTT. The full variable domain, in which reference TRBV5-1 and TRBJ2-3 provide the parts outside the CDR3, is KAGVTQTPRYLIKTRGQQVTLSCSPISGHRSVSWYQQTPGQGLQFLFEYFSETQRNKGNFPGRFSGRQFSNSRSEMNVSTLELGDSALYLCASSSSTDTQYFGPGTRLTVL.

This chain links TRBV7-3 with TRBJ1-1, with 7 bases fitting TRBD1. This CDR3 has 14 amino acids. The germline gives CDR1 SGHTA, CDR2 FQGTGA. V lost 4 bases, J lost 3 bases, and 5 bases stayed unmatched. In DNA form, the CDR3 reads TGTGCCAGCAGCTCACAGGGGAAGGACACTGAAGCTTTCTTT. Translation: CASSSQGKDTEAFF.

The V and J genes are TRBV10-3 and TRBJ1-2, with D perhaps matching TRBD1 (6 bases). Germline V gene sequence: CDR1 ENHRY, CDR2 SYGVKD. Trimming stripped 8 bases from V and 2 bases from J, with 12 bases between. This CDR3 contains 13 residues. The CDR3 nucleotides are TGTGCCATCGGGGGGGGCCCAAACTATGGCTACACCTTC. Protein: CAIGGGPNYGYTF.

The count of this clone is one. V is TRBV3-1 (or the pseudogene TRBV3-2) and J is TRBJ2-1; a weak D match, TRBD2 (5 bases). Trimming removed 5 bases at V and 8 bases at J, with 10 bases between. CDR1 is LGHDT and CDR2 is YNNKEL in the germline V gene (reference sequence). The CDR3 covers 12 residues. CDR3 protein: CASSYLRDEQFF. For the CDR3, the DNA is TGTGCCAGCAGCTATTTGAGGGATGAGCAGTTCTTC.

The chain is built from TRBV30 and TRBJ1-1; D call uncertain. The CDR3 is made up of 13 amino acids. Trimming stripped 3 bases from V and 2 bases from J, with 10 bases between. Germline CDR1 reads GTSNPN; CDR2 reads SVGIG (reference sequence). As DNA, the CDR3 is TGTGCCTGGAGGCCCCAGACAAACACTGAAGCTTTCTTT. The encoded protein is CAWRPQTNTEAFF.

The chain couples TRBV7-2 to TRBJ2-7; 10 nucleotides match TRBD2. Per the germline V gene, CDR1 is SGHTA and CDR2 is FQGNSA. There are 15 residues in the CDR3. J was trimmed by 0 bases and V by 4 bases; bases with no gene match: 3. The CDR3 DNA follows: TGTGCCAGCAGCTCAAGCGGGGGGGTCTCCTACGAGCAGTACTTC. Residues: CASSSSGGVSYEQYF.

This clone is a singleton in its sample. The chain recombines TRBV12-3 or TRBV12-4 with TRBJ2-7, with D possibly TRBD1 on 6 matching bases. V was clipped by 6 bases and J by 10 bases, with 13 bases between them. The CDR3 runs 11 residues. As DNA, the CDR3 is TGTGCCAGCAGCTCTACAGGGTCCCAGTACTTC. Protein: CASSSTGSQYF.

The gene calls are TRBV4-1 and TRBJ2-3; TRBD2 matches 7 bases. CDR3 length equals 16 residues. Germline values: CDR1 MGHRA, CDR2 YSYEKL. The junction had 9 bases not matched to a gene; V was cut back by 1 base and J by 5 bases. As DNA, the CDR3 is TGCGCCAGCAGCCAAGTCGGGGGAGGGCCGGGAGATACGCAGTATTTT. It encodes CASSQVGGGPGDTQYF.

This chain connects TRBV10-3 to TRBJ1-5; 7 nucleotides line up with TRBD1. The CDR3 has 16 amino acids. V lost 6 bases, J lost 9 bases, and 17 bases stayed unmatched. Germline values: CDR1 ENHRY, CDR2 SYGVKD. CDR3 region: CAISRANRGADGPQHF. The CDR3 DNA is TGTGCCATCAGCCGAGCGAACAGGGGCGCGGATGGGCCCCAGCATTTT.

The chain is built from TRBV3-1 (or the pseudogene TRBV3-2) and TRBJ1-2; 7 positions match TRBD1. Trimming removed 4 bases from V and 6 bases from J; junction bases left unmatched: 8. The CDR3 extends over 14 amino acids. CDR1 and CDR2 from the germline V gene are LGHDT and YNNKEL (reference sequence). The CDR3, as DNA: TGTGCCAGCAGCCTATTATCCGGGACAGATGGCTACACCTTC. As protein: CASSLLSGTDGYTF.

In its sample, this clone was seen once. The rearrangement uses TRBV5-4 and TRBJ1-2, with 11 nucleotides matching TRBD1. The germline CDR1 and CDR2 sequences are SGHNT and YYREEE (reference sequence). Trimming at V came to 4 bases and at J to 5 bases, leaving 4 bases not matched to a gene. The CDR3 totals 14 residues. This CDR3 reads CASSAGDRGYGYTF. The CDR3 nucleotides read TGTGCCAGCAGCGCGGGGGACAGGGGGTATGGCTACACCTTC.

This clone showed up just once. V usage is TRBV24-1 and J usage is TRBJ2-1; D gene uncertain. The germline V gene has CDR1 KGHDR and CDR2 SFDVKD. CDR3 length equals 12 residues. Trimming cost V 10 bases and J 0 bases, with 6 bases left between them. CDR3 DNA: TGTGCCACTAGCCTCTCCTACAATGAGCAGTTCTTC. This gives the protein CATSLSYNEQFF.

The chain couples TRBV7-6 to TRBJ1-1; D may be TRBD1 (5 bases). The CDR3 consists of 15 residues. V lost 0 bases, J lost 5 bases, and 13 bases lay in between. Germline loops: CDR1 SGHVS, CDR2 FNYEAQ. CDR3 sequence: CASSLAQAASTEAFF. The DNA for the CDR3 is TGTGCCAGCAGCTTAGCACAGGCGGCGAGTACTGAAGCTTTCTTT. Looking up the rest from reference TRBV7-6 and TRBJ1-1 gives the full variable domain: GAGVSQSPRYKVTKRGQDVALRCDPISGHVSLYWYRQALGQGPEFLTYFNYEAQQDKSGLPNDRFSAERPEGSISTLTIQRTEQRDSAMYRCASSLAQAASTEAFFGQGTRLTVV.

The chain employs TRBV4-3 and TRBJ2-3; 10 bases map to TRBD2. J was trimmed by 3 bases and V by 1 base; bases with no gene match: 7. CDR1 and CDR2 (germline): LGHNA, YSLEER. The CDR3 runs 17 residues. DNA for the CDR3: TGCGCCAGCAGCCAAGGGGTGCTAGCGGGGGTTACAGATACGCAGTATTTT. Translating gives CASSQGVLAGVTDTQYF.